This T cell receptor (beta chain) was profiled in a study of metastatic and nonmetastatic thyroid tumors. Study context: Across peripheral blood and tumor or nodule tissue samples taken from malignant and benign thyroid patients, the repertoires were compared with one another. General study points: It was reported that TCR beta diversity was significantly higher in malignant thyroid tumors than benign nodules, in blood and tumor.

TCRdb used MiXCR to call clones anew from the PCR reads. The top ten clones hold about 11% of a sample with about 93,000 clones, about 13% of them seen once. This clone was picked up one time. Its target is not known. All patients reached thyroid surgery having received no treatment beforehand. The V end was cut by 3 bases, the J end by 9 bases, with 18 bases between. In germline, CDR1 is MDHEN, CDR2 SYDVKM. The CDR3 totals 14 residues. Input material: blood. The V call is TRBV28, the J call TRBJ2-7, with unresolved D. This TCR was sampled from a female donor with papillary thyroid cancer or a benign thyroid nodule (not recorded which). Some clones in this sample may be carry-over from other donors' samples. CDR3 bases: TGTGCCAGCAGTTTTCGATCGGTAGCACGGTCGCAGTACTTC. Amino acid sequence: CASSFRSVARSQYF. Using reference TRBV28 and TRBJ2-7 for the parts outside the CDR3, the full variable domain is DVKVTQSSRYLVKRTGEKVFLECVQDMDHENMFWYRQDPGLGLRLIYFSYDVKMKEKGDIPEGYSVSREKKERFSLILESASTNQTSMYLCASSFRSVARSQYFGPGTRLTVT.